This T cell receptor beta chain was recovered during a study of naive and memory T cell subsets. The CDR3 runs 14 residues. The V gene's germline CDR1 is DFQATT and CDR2 SNEGSKA (reference sequence). The trim removed 8 bases at V and 2 bases at J, leaving 7 bases unmatched. The SP2 primer and nested alpha and beta constant region primers amplified ligated cDNA in four rounds. Alpha and beta constant region primers primed reverse transcription for blood and skin samples. TCRdb recomputed calls from the UMI-ligation and nested PCR reads with MiXCR, one row per CDR3 protein. Of some 21,000 distinct CDR3 sequences listed, around 6% are singletons. As to treatment: skin biopsy from PPD injection site in Mantoux-positive individual. TCR cDNA received a 3' ligated oligonucleotide that carried a UMI. The study's findings and limits: TCRs were reportedly recovered from both biopsy types, mostly tuberculin test sites. Potentially, T cell activation and differentiation skew this RNA-based measurement.

This clonotype appeared many times. What it binds is not known. This material consisted of skin, taken from a tuberculin skin test site. The source is an adult in good health. The chain employs TRBV20-1 and TRBJ2-5; 11 bases agree with TRBD2. CDR3 nucleotide sequence: TGCAGTACAACGGGACTAGCGGTTCAAGAGACCCAGTACTTC. It is translated as CSTTGLAVQETQYF.